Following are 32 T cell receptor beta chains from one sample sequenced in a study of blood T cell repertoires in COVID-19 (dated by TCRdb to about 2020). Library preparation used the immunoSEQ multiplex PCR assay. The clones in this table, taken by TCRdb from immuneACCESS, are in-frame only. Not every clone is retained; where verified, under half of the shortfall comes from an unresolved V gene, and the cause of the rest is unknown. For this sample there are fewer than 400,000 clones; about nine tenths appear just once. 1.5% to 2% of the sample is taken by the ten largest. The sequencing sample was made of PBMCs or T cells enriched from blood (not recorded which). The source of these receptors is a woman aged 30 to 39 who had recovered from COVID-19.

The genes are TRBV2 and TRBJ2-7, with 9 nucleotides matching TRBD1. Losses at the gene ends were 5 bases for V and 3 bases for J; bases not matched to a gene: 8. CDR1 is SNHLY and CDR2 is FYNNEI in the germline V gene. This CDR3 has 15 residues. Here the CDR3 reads CASSKGQGGLYEQYF. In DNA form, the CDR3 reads TGTGCCAGCAGTAAGGGACAGGGTGGCCTCTACGAGCAGTACTTC.

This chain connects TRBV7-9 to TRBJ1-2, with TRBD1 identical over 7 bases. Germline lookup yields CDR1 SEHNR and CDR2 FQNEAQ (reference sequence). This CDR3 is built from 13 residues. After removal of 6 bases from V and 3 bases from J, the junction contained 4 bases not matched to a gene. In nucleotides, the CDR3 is TGTGCCAGCAGTTCTGACAGGGACTATGGCTACACCTTC. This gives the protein CASSSDRDYGYTF.

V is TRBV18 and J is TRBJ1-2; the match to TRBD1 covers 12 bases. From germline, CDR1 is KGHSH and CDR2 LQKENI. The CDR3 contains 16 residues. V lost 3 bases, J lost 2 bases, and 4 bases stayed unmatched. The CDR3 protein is CASSPLGTGGNYGYTF. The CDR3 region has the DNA TGTGCCAGCTCACCCTTAGGGACAGGGGGCAACTATGGCTACACCTTC.

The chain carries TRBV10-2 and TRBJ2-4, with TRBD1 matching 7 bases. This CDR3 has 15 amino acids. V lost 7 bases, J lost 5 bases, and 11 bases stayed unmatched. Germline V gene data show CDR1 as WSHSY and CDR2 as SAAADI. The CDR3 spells CASTAVGDSENIQYF. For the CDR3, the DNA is TGCGCCAGCACCGCTGTGGGGGACAGCGAAAACATTCAGTACTTC.

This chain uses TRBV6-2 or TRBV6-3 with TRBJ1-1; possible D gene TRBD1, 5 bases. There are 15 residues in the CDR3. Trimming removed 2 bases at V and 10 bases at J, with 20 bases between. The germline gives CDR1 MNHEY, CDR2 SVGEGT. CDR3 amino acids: CASSYGSGLIFGAFF. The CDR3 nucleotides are TGTGCCAGCAGTTACGGGTCGGGACTCATCTTCGGAGCTTTCTTT.

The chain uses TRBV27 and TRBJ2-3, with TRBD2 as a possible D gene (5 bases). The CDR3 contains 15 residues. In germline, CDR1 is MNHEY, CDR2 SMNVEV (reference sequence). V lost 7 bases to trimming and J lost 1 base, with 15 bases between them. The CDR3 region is CASTPSGFGTDTQYF. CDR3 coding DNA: TGTGCCAGCACCCCTTCGGGGTTTGGCACAGATACGCAGTATTTT.

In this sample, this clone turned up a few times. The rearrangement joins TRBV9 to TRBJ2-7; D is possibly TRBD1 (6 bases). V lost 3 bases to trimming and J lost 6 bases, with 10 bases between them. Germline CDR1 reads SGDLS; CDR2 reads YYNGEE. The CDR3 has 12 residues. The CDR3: CASSEGVCEQYF. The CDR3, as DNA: TGTGCCAGCAGCGAGGGGGTGTGCGAGCAGTACTTC.

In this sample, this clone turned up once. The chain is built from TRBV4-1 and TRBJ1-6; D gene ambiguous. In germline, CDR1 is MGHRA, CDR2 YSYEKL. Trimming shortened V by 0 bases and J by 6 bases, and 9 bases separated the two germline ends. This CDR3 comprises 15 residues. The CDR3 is CASSQDPSLNSPLHF. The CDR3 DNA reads TGCGCCAGCAGCCAAGATCCCTCCCTTAATTCACCCCTCCACTTT.

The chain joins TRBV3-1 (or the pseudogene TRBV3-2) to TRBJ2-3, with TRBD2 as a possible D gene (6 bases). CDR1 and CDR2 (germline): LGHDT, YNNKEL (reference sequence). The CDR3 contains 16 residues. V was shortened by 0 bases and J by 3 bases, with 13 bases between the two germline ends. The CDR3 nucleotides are TGTGCCAGCAGCCAAGAGTGGGGACTTGGGACAGATACGCAGTATTTT. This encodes CASSQEWGLGTDTQYF.

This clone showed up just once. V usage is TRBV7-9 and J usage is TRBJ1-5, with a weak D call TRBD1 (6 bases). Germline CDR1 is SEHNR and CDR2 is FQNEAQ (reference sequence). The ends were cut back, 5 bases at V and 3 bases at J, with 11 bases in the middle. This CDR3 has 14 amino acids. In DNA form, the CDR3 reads TGTGCCAGCAGCCCCCAGGGGTCCAATCAGCCCCAGCATTTT. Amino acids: CASSPQGSNQPQHF.

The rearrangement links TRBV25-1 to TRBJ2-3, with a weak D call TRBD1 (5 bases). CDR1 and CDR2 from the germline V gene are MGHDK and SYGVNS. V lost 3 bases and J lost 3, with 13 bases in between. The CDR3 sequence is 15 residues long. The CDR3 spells CASSDYAGLTDTQYF. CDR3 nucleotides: TGTGCCAGCAGTGATTACGCAGGGCTGACAGATACGCAGTATTTT.

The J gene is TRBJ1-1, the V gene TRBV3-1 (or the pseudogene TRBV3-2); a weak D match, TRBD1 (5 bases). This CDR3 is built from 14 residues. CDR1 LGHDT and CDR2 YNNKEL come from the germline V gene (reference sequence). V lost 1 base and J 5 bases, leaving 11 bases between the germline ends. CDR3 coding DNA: TGTGCCAGCAGCCAAGTGGAGGGGAAGACTGAAGCTTTCTTT. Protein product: CASSQVEGKTEAFF.

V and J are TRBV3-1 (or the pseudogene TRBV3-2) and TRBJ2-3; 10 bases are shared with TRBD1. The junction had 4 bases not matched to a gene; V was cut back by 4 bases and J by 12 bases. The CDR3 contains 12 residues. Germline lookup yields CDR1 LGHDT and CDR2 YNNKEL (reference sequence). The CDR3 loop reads CASSLGTGDQYF. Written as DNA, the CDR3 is TGTGCCAGCAGCCTAGGGACAGGGGATCAGTATTTT.

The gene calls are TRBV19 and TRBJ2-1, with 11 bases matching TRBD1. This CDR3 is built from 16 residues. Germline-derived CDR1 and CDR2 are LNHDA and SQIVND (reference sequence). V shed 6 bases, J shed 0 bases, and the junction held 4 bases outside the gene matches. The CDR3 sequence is CASSRTGGLSYNEQFF. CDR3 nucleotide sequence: TGTGCCAGTAGCCGGACAGGGGGCCTCTCCTACAATGAGCAGTTCTTC. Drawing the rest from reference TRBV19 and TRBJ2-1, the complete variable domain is DGGITQSPKYLFRKEGQNVTLSCEQNLNHDAMYWYRQDPGQGLRLIYYSQIVNDFQKGDIAEGYSVSREKKESFPLTVTSAQKNPTAFYLCASSRTGGLSYNEQFFGPGTRLTVL.

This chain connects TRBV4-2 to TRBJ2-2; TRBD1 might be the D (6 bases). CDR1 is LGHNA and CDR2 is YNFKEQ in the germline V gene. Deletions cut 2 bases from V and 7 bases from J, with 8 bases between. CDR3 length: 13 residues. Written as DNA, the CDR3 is TGTGCCAGCAGCCAACAGGGGAGCGGGGAGCTGTTTTTT. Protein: CASSQQGSGELFF.

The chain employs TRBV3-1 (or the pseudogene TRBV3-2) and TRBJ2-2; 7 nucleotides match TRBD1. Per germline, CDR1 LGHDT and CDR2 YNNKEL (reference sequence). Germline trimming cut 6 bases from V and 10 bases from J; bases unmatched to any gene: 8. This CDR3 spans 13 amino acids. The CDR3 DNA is TGTGCCAGCAGAGACAGGGTACAGGAGGAGCTGTTTTTT. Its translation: CASRDRVQEELFF.

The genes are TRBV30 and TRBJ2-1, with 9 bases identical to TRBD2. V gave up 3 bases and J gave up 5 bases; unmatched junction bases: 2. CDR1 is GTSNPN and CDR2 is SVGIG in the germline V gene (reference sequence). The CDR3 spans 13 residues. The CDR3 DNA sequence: TGTGCCTGGAGCGGCGGGAGGGACAATGAGCAGTTCTTC. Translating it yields CAWSGGRDNEQFF.

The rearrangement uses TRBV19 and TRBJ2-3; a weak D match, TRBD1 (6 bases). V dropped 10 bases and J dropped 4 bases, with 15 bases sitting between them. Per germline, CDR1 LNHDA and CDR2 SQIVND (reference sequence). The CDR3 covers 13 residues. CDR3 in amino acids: CATNRVDADTQYF. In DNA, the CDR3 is TGTGCCACAAACAGGGTAGATGCAGATACGCAGTATTTT.

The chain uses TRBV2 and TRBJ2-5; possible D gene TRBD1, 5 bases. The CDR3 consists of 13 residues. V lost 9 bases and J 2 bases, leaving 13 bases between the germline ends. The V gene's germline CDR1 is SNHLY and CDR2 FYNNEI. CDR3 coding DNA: TGTGCCAGTCAACTCGACAGACAAGAGACCCAGTACTTC. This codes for CASQLDRQETQYF.

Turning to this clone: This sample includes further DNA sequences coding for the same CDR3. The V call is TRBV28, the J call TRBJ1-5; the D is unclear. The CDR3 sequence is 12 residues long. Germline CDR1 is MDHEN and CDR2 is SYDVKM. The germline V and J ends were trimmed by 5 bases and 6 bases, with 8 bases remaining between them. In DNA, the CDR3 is TGTGCCAGCAGTCCAGGTGGTCAGCCCCAGCATTTT. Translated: CASSPGGQPQHF.

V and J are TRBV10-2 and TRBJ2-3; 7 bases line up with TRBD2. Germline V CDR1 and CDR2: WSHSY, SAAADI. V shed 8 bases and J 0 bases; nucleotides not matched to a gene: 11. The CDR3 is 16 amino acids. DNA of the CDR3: TGCGCCAGCTCCCCACCCCTAGCGGAGAGCACAGATACGCAGTATTTT. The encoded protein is CASSPPLAESTDTQYF.

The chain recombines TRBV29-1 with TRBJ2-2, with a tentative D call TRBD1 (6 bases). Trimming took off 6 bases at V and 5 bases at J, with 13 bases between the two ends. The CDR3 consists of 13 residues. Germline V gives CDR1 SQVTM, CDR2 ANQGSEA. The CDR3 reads CSVPLGTTGELFF. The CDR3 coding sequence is TGCAGCGTCCCGCTCGGGACAACCGGGGAGCTGTTTTTT.

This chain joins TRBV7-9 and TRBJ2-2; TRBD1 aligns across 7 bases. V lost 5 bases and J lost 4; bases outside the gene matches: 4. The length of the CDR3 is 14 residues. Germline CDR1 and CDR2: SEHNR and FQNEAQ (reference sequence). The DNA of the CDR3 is TGTGCCAGCAGCACCGCAGGGGGCACCGGGGAGCTGTTTTTT. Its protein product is CASSTAGGTGELFF. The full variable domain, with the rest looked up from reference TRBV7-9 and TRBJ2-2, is DTGVSQNPRHKITKRGQNVTFRCDPISEHNRLYWYRQTLGQGPEFLTYFQNEAQLEKSRLLSDRFSAERPKGSFSTLEIQRTEQGDSAMYLCASSTAGGTGELFFGEGSRLTVL.

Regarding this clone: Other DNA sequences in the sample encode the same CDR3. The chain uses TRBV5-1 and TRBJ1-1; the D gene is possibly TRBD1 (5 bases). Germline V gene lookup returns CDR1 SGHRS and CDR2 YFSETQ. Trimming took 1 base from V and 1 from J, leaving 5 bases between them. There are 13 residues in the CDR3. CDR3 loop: CASSLQGNTEAFF. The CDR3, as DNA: TGCGCCAGCAGCTTGCAGGGGAACACTGAAGCTTTCTTT.

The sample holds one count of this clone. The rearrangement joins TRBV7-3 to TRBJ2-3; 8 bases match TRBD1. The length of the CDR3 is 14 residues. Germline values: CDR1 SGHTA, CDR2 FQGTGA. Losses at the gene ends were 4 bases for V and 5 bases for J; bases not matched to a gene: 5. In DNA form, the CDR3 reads TGTGCCAGCAGCTCAGGGGGCGGAGGAGATACGCAGTATTTT. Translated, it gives CASSSGGGGDTQYF.

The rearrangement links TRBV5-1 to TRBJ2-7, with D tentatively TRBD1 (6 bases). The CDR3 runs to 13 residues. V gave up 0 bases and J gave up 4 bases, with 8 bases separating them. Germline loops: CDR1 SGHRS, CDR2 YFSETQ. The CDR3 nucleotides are TGCGCCAGCAGCTTGGGGGGGCCATACGAGCAGTACTTC. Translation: CASSLGGPYEQYF.

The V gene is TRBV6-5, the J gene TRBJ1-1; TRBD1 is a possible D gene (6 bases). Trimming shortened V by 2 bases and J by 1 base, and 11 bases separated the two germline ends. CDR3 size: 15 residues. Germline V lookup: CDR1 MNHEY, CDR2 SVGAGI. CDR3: CASSYAQGRNTEAFF. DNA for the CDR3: TGTGCCAGCAGTTACGCACAGGGTCGGAACACTGAAGCTTTCTTT.

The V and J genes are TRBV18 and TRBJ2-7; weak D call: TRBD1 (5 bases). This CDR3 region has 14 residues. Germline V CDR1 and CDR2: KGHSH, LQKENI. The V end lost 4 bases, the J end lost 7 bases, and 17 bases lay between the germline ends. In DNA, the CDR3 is TGTGCCAGCTCACGTCAGGGAATCATCTCTGAGCAGTACTTC. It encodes CASSRQGIISEQYF. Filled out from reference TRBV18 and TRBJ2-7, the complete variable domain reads NAGVMQNPRHLVRRRGQEARLRCSPMKGHSHVYWYRQLPEEGLKFMVYLQKENIIDESGMPKERFSAEFPKEGPSILRIQQVVRGDSAAYFCASSRQGIISEQYFGPGTRLTVT.

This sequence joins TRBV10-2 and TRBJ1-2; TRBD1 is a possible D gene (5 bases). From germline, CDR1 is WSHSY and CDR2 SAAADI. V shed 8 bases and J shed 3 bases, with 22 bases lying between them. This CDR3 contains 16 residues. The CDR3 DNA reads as TGCGCCAGCTCCCCACACCCGGCGGGACGTGACTATGGCTACACCTTC. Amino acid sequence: CASSPHPAGRDYGYTF.

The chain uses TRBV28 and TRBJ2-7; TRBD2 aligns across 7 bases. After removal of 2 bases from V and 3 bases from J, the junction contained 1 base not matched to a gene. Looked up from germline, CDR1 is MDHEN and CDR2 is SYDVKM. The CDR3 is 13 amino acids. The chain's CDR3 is CASSLSGIYEQYF. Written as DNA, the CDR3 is TGTGCCAGCAGTTTAAGCGGGATCTACGAGCAGTACTTC. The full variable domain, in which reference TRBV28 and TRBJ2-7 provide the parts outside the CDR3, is DVKVTQSSRYLVKRTGEKVFLECVQDMDHENMFWYRQDPGLGLRLIYFSYDVKMKEKGDIPEGYSVSREKKERFSLILESASTNQTSMYLCASSLSGIYEQYFGPGTRLTVT.

CDR3 sequence: CASSFGGLAKIQNIQYF. The CDR3 nucleotides read TGTGCCAGCAGCTTTGGTGGGCTAGCGAAAATCCAAAACATTCAGTACTTC. This chain connects TRBV7-9 to TRBJ2-4, with D possibly TRBD2 on 6 matching bases. With 3 bases removed from V and 5 bases from J, the gap between germline ends came to 20 bases. The germline V gene has CDR1 SEHNR and CDR2 FQNEAQ (reference sequence). The CDR3 contains 17 residues.

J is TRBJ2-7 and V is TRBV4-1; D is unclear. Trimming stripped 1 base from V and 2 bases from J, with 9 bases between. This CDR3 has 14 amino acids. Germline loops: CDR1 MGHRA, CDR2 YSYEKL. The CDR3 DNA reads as TGCGCCAGCAGCCAAGGGGCGAGCCCCTACGAGCAGTACTTC. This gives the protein CASSQGASPYEQYF.